A single sample is the source of the 7 T cell receptor beta chains below, sequenced in a study of cytomegalovirus exposure and HLA in healthy donors. Use of 60 Vbeta and 13 Jbeta primers characterized the PCR. Some clones are missing from TCRdb's copy, which holds only in-frame ones; the method was immunoSEQ multiplex PCR. This table holds some 130,000 clones, about 71% found once. The material sequenced was PBMCs. All receptors derive from a woman aged 55-69 years in good health and CMV-seropositive.

The chain couples TRBV6-5 to TRBJ1-3; D unclear. The V end was cut by 0 bases, the J end by 2 bases, with 5 bases between. CDR3 length: 14 amino acids. Germline V gives CDR1 MNHEY, CDR2 SVGAGI. The CDR3 region has the DNA TGTGCCAGCAGTTACTCTGGGCCTGGAAACACCATATATTTT. It translates to CASSYSGPGNTIYF.

This clone was observed many times. The gene calls are TRBV7-9 and TRBJ1-4; 8 bases are a match to TRBD1. In germline, CDR1 is SEHNR, CDR2 FQNEAQ (reference sequence). Trimming removed 5 bases from V and 8 bases from J; junction bases left unmatched: 7. This CDR3 spans 14 amino acids. The CDR3 DNA reads TGTGCCAGCAGCGTACGGACAGGGAACGAAAAACTGTTTTTT. Protein: CASSVRTGNEKLFF.

The chain uses TRBV2 and TRBJ1-5, with D unclear. The V and J ends lost 8 bases and 9 bases respectively, with 20 bases between them. Germline V lookup: CDR1 SNHLY, CDR2 FYNNEI. This CDR3 contains 14 residues. The CDR3 bases are TGTGCCAGCGGTATAACAGAGCAGGTTGGGCCCCAGCATTTT. Encoded protein: CASGITEQVGPQHF.

This chain joins TRBV19 and TRBJ1-4, with 7 nucleotides matching TRBD1. The V gene's germline CDR1 is LNHDA and CDR2 SQIVND (reference sequence). The V segment lost 3 bases and the J segment 8 bases; nucleotides outside the gene matches: 9. The CDR3 is 15 amino acids. CDR3 in DNA: TGTGCCAGTAGTATCGGCGGCAGGGGGGCCGAAAAACTGTTTTTT. This gives the protein CASSIGGRGAEKLFF. Together with reference TRBV19 and TRBJ1-4, the CDR3 gives the full variable domain: DGGITQSPKYLFRKEGQNVTLSCEQNLNHDAMYWYRQDPGQGLRLIYYSQIVNDFQKGDIAEGYSVSREKKESFPLTVTSAQKNPTAFYLCASSIGGRGAEKLFFGSGTQLSVL.

The chain links TRBV2 to TRBJ1-5; D remains unclear. Germline V lookup: CDR1 SNHLY, CDR2 FYNNEI. The CDR3 contains 13 residues. Trimming cost V 7 bases and J 3 bases, with 10 bases left between them. The CDR3 sequence is CASTADYNQPQHF. DNA of the CDR3: TGTGCCAGCACGGCAGACTACAATCAGCCCCAGCATTTT.

The chain joins TRBV5-1 to TRBJ1-1; 7 nucleotides line up with TRBD1. CDR3 length equals 13 residues. J lost 0 bases, V lost 7 bases, and 3 bases had no gene match. CDR1 is SGHRS and CDR2 is YFSETQ in the germline V gene. CDR3: CASGGTVNTEAFF. The CDR3 DNA reads as TGCGCCAGCGGAGGGACAGTGAACACTGAAGCTTTCTTT. Full variable domain (missing parts from reference TRBV5-1 and TRBJ1-1): KAGVTQTPRYLIKTRGQQVTLSCSPISGHRSVSWYQQTPGQGLQFLFEYFSETQRNKGNFPGRFSGRQFSNSRSEMNVSTLELGDSALYLCASGGTVNTEAFFGQGTRLTVV.

This chain joins TRBV2 and TRBJ1-2; 9 nucleotides agree with TRBD1. Germline CDR1 and CDR2: SNHLY and FYNNEI. Trimming removed 7 bases from V and 6 bases from J; junction bases left unmatched: 9. This CDR3 is 14 amino acids long. As DNA, the CDR3 is TGTGCCAGCATGAGGGGACAGGGAAATAATGGCTACACCTTC. It yields the protein CASMRGQGNNGYTF.